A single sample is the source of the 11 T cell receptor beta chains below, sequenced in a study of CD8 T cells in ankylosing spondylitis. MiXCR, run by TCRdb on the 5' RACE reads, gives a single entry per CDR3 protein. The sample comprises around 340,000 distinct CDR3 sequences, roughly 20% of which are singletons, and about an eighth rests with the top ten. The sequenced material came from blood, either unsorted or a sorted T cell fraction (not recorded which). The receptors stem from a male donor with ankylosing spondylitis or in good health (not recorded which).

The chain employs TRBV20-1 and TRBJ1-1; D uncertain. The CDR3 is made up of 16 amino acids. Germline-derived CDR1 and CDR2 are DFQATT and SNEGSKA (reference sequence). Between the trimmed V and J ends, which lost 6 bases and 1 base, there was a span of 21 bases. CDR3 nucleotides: TGCAGTGCCCCCCCTATGCTGGGCCGCGGGAACACTGAAGCTTTCTTT. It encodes CSAPPMLGRGNTEAFF.

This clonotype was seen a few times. CDR3 protein: CASRGWDRAYEQYF. For the CDR3, the DNA is TGTGCCAGCAGAGGGTGGGACAGAGCCTACGAGCAGTACTTC. The chain uses TRBV12-3 or TRBV12-4 and TRBJ2-7; 7 bases align to TRBD1. J gave up 2 bases and V 6 bases, and 7 bases lay outside the gene matches. The CDR3 length is 14 residues.

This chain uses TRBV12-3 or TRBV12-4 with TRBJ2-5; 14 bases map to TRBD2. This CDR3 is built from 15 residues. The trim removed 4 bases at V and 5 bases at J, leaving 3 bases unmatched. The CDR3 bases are TGTGCCAGCAGTTGGACTAGCGGGGGGTGGGAGACCCAGTACTTC. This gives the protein CASSWTSGGWETQYF.

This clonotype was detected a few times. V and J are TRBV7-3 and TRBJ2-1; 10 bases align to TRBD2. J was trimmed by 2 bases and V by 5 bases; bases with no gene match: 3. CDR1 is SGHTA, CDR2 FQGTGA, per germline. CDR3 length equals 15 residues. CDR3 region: CASSILAGPYNEQFF. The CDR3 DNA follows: TGTGCCAGCAGCATACTAGCGGGGCCCTACAATGAGCAGTTCTTC. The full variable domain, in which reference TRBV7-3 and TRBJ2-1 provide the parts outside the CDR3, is GAGVSQTPSNKVTEKGKYVELRCDPISGHTALYWYRQSLGQGPEFLIYFQGTGAADDSGLPNDRFFAVRPEGSVSTLKIQRTERGDSAVYLCASSILAGPYNEQFFGPGTRLTVL.

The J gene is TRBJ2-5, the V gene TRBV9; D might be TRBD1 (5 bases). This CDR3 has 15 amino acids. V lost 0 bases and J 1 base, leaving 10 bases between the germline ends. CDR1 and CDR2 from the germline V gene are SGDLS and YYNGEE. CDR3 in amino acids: CASSVEGNLQETQYF. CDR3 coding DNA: TGTGCCAGCAGCGTAGAGGGGAACCTCCAAGAGACCCAGTACTTC.

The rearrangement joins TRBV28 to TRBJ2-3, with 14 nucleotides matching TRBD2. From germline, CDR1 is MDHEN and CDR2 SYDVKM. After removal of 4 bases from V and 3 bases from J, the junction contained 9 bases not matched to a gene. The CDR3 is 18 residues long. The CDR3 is CASSSSETSGGATDTQYF. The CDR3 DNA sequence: TGTGCCAGCAGTTCCTCTGAGACTAGCGGGGGGGCAACAGATACGCAGTATTTT.

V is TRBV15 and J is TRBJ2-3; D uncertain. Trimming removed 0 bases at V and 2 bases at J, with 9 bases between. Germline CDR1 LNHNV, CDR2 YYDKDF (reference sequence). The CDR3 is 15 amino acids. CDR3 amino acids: CATSRDPTYTDTQYF. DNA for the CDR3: TGTGCCACCAGCAGAGATCCTACCTACACAGATACGCAGTATTTT. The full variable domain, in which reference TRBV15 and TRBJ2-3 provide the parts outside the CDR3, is DAMVIQNPRYQVTQFGKPVTLSCSQTLNHNVMYWYQQKSSQAPKLLFHYYDKDFNNEADTPDNFQSRRPNTSFCFLDIRSPGLGDTAMYLCATSRDPTYTDTQYFGPGTRLTVL.

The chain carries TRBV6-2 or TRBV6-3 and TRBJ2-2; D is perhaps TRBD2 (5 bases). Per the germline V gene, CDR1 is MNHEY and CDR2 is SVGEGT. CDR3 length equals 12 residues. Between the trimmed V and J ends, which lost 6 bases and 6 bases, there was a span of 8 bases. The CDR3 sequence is CASRGRAGELFF. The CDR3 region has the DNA TGTGCCAGCAGAGGGCGGGCCGGGGAGCTGTTTTTT.

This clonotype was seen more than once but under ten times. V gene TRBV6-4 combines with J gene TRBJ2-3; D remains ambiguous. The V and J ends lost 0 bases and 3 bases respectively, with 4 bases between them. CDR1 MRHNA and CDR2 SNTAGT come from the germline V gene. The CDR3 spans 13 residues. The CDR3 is CASSDSETDTQYF. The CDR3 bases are TGTGCCAGCAGTGACTCAGAGACAGATACGCAGTATTTT.

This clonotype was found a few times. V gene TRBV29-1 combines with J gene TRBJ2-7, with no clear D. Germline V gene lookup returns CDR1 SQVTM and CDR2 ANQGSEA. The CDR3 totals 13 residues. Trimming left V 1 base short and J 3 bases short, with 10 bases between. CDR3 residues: CSVEVIDGYEQYF. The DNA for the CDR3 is TGCAGCGTTGAAGTAATCGATGGCTACGAGCAGTACTTC.

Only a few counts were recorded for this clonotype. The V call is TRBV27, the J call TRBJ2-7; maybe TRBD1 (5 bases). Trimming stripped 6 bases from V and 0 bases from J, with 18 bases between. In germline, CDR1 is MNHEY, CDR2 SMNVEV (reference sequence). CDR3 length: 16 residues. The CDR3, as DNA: TGTGCCAGCAGCCAATTCCAGGGATCAAGCTCCTACGAGCAGTACTTC. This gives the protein CASSQFQGSSSYEQYF.